The 15 T cell receptor beta chains below come from one sample, sequenced in a study of metastatic and nonmetastatic thyroid tumors. Every patient was untreated before thyroid surgery. TCRdb re-clonotyped the PCR reads through MiXCR. The sample lists around 52,000 clones, 25% to 35% occurring once. Sequences were obtained from blood. These receptors all stem from a female donor with papillary thyroid cancer or a benign thyroid nodule (not recorded which). Some clones in this sample may be carry-over from other donors' samples.

The rearrangement links TRBV6-4 to TRBJ2-7, with D possibly TRBD2 on 6 matching bases. This CDR3 has 13 residues. V lost 0 bases and J 6 bases, leaving 9 bases between the germline ends. Germline assignment: CDR1 MRHNA and CDR2 SNTAGT. CDR3 sequence (DNA): TGTGCCAGCAGTGACTCGGGAGGCACCGAGCAGTACTTC. This sequence encodes CASSDSGGTEQYF.

This chain uses TRBV28 with TRBJ1-5; TRBD1 matches at 10 bases. This CDR3 is built from 19 residues. Germline CDR1 and CDR2: MDHEN and SYDVKM. Germline trimming cut 6 bases from V and 0 bases from J; bases unmatched to any gene: 14. The CDR3 here is CASSPRDRGWGYSNQPQHF. The CDR3 bases are TGTGCCAGCAGCCCCAGGGACAGGGGATGGGGTTATAGCAATCAGCCCCAGCATTTT.

This chain uses TRBV10-3 with TRBJ2-7; D may correspond to TRBD1 or TRBD2 (5 bases each). The CDR3 has 13 residues. With 7 bases removed from V and 2 bases from J, the gap between germline ends came to 12 bases. Germline loops: CDR1 ENHRY, CDR2 SYGVKD. CDR3 in amino acids: CAITRDGAYEQYF. For the CDR3, the DNA is TGTGCCATCACCCGGGACGGGGCCTACGAGCAGTACTTC.

This clone appeared many times. The rearrangement links TRBV6-2 or TRBV6-3 to TRBJ2-1; 11 bases are shared with TRBD2. The V gene's germline CDR1 is MNHEY and CDR2 SVGEGT. The CDR3 loop spans 16 amino acids. The ends lost 5 bases at V and 4 bases at J; junction bases unmatched: 7. In DNA, the CDR3 is TGTGCCAGCAGTCCCTGGACTAGCGGGCCTTACAATGAGCAGTTCTTC. Translation gives CASSPWTSGPYNEQFF.

The chain uses TRBV20-1 and TRBJ1-1; D is perhaps TRBD1 (6 bases). The CDR3 consists of 14 residues. CDR1 and CDR2 (germline): DFQATT, SNEGSKA (reference sequence). The V gene lost 2 bases and the J gene lost 0 bases, with 10 bases spanning the gap. For the CDR3, the DNA is TGCAGTGCTAGATGGGGGGGGCTGAACACTGAAGCTTTCTTT. This encodes CSARWGGLNTEAFF.

The chain couples TRBV28 to TRBJ2-7; tentatively, D is TRBD1 or TRBD2 (5 bases each). The germline gives CDR1 MDHEN, CDR2 SYDVKM. The CDR3 is made up of 12 amino acids. Trimming removed 5 bases at V and 5 bases at J, with 10 bases between. The CDR3 DNA reads as TGTGCCAGCAGTAGGTTGGGGGACGAGCAGTACTTC. This encodes CASSRLGDEQYF.

This clone was recorded many times. The chain has TRBV19 and TRBJ1-5; D gene uncertain. Trimming pared 2 bases from V and 3 bases from J, leaving 8 bases between. Germline V gives CDR1 LNHDA, CDR2 SQIVND (reference sequence). The length of the CDR3 is 14 residues. CDR3 DNA sequence: TGTGCCAGTAGTATAAAGTTCATCAATCAGCCCCAGCATTTT. Translating gives CASSIKFINQPQHF.

The rearrangement joins TRBV30 to TRBJ2-1; D unresolved. Trimming pared 1 base from V and 1 base from J, leaving 11 bases between. CDR3 size: 15 residues. CDR1 is GTSNPN, CDR2 SVGIG, per germline (reference sequence). The DNA for the CDR3 is TGTGCCTGGAGTGAGGGTTTCCGATCCTACAATGAGCAGTTCTTC. It is translated as CAWSEGFRSYNEQFF.

This clone has more than one count but fewer than ten. This chain uses TRBV11-2 with TRBJ2-7; 8 bases are a match to TRBD1. The CDR3 has 15 residues. The germline V gene encodes CDR1 SGHAT and CDR2 FQNNGV. After removal of 0 bases from V and 2 bases from J, the junction contained 3 bases not matched to a gene. The CDR3 region is CASSLDTGGTYEQYF. The CDR3 DNA sequence: TGTGCCAGCAGCTTAGATACAGGGGGGACCTACGAGCAGTACTTC.

This clone was seen at least ten times. Lacking the conserved final phenylalanine or tryptophan, this CDR3 likely reflects a read error. The chain employs TRBV7-6 and TRBJ1-2; D gene unclear. CDR1 is SGHVS and CDR2 is FNYEAQ in the germline V gene. Trimming shortened V by 1 base and J by 7 bases, and 7 bases separated the two germline ends. This CDR3 contains 12 residues. The CDR3: CASSLVGSGYTL. The CDR3 DNA reads TGTGCCAGCAGCTTAGTAGGGTCTGGCTACACCCTC.

The CDR3 reads CASSVTSYEQYF. DNA of the CDR3: TGTGCCAGCAGTGTAACGTCCTACGAGCAGTACTTC. The genes are TRBV6-1 and TRBJ2-7; no definite D call. V gave up 4 bases and J gave up 1 base, with 5 bases separating them. Germline lookup yields CDR1 MNHNS and CDR2 SASEGT. This CDR3 region has 12 residues.

V usage is TRBV6-5 and J usage is TRBJ1-6, with D hard to call. CDR3 length: 13 amino acids. Trimming removed 4 bases from V and 9 bases from J, with 10 bases in between. Germline CDR1 reads MNHEY; CDR2 reads SVGAGI. The CDR3 here is CASSSSGGSPLHF. The CDR3 nucleotides read TGTGCCAGCAGTTCCTCGGGAGGTTCACCCCTCCACTTT.

The chain links TRBV28 to TRBJ1-1; 7 bases match TRBD1. Per germline, CDR1 MDHEN and CDR2 SYDVKM. J lost 8 bases, V lost 3 bases, and 9 bases had no gene match. The CDR3 has 14 amino acids. The CDR3 region has the DNA TGTGCCAGCAGTTTTAGTGAGGGGGCCTCCGAAGCTTTCTTT. It translates to CASSFSEGASEAFF.

This clone was seen more than once but under ten times. The chain carries TRBV27 and TRBJ2-7; D is unclear. V shed 3 bases and J shed 4 bases, with 13 bases lying between them. The CDR3 loop spans 14 amino acids. Looked up from germline, CDR1 is MNHEY and CDR2 is SMNVEV (reference sequence). CDR3 region: CASSFAGPIYEQYF. CDR3 coding DNA: TGTGCCAGCAGTTTCGCCGGCCCCATTTACGAGCAGTACTTC.

This clone was detected only a few times. V is TRBV6-5 and J is TRBJ2-7; 8 bases map to TRBD2. Germline loops: CDR1 MNHEY, CDR2 SVGAGI. The length of the CDR3 is 16 residues. Unmatched junction bases numbered 5, after V lost 0 bases and J lost 1 base. Here the CDR3 DNA reads TGTGCCAGCAGTTACTCACTAGCGGAGGGATCCTACGAGCAGTACTTC. It encodes CASSYSLAEGSYEQYF.